These 16 T cell receptor beta chains share one sample of origin, sequenced in a study of blood T cell repertoires in COVID-19. Profiled with immunoSEQ multiplex PCR; TCRdb holds only in-frame clones, not every one. The sample carries over 80,000 clones, approximately 86% recorded once. What was sequenced was peripheral blood. The receptors originated from a man in his forties or fifties with acute or convalescent COVID-19.

V and J are TRBV19 and TRBJ1-2, with a possible D match to TRBD1 (6 bases). Germline V lookup: CDR1 LNHDA, CDR2 SQIVND (reference sequence). The CDR3 has 14 residues. V dropped 9 bases and J dropped 2 bases, with 16 bases sitting between them. The CDR3: CASSQGNVNYGYTF. For the CDR3, the DNA is TGTGCCAGCTCACAGGGCAATGTCAACTATGGCTACACCTTC.

Of note for this clone: The same CDR3 also results from other DNA sequences found in this sample. V and J are TRBV19 and TRBJ2-5; TRBD2 matches at 7 bases. Germline-derived CDR1 and CDR2 are LNHDA and SQIVND (reference sequence). Trimming at V came to 3 bases and at J to 3 bases, leaving 4 bases not matched to a gene. The CDR3 contains 14 residues. CDR3 nucleotides: TGTGCCAGTAGTATGGGAGGGTTGGAAGAGACCCAGTACTTC. Encoded protein: CASSMGGLEETQYF.

The chain employs TRBV24-1 and TRBJ1-3; D ambiguous. V was cut by 6 bases and J by 4 bases, with 15 bases left in between. CDR1 is KGHDR and CDR2 is SFDVKD in the germline V gene. The CDR3 runs 15 residues. The chain's CDR3 is CATSRRRTGGNTIYF. In nucleotides, the CDR3 is TGTGCCACCAGTAGAAGGAGGACCGGGGGAAACACCATATATTTT.

This clone was seen once. This chain links TRBV12-3 or TRBV12-4 with TRBJ1-2; 7 bases agree with TRBD1. V lost 6 bases, J lost 8 bases, and 6 bases stayed unmatched. CDR3 length equals 12 residues. CDR3 region: CASSQGQSGYTF. CDR3 in DNA: TGTGCCAGCAGCCAGGGACAGTCCGGCTACACCTTC.

The count of this clone is one. The rearrangement uses TRBV2 and TRBJ2-2; the match to TRBD1 covers 7 bases. Losses at the gene ends were 4 bases for V and 7 bases for J; bases not matched to a gene: 6. The CDR3 runs to 14 residues. The germline V gene encodes CDR1 SNHLY and CDR2 FYNNEI. The CDR3: CASSGDSRSGELFF. As DNA, the CDR3 is TGTGCCAGCAGTGGGGACAGTCGGAGCGGGGAGCTGTTTTTT.

The V and J genes are TRBV18 and TRBJ1-6; 8 bases match TRBD1. The CDR3 is 14 residues long. Germline values: CDR1 KGHSH, CDR2 LQKENI. Trimming removed 3 bases from V and 10 bases from J; junction bases left unmatched: 5. CDR3 nucleotides: TGTGCCAGCTCACCGACAGGGGAAAGATCACCCCTCCACTTT. Its translation: CASSPTGERSPLHF.

The rearrangement links TRBV6-5 to TRBJ2-7; 9 bases agree with TRBD2. The CDR3 sequence is 14 residues long. V lost 8 bases, J lost 3 bases, and 8 bases stayed unmatched. CDR1 and CDR2 (germline): MNHEY, SVGAGI. The CDR3 sequence is CASAGGGGLYEQYF. In DNA, the CDR3 is TGTGCCAGCGCGGGAGGGGGGGGGCTCTACGAGCAGTACTTC.

V and J are TRBV5-6 and TRBJ1-5, with 7 bases fitting TRBD1. Trimming removed 4 bases from V and 1 base from J; junction bases left unmatched: 8. The germline V gene encodes CDR1 SGHDT and CDR2 YYEEEE. CDR3 size: 16 residues. CDR3 nucleotides: TGTGCCAGCAGCCTTATGACAGGGTTCAGCAATCAGCCCCAGCATTTT. Translated: CASSLMTGFSNQPQHF.

The gene calls are TRBV5-1 and TRBJ2-3; 14 nucleotides agree with TRBD2. CDR3 length: 18 amino acids. Germline trimming cut 4 bases from V and 1 base from J; bases unmatched to any gene: 8. The germline gives CDR1 SGHRS, CDR2 YFSETQ. The CDR3 here is CASSPPGLAGAGTDTQYF. CDR3 DNA: TGCGCCAGCAGCCCCCCGGGACTAGCGGGAGCCGGCACAGATACGCAGTATTTT.

The V call is TRBV12-3 or TRBV12-4, the J call TRBJ2-1; D unresolved. V dropped 3 bases and J dropped 4 bases, with 7 bases sitting between them. CDR3 length equals 13 residues. In nucleotides, the CDR3 is TGTGCCAGCAGTTTGAGGCTTTACAATGAGCAGTTCTTC. Translating gives CASSLRLYNEQFF.

V gene TRBV3-1 (or the pseudogene TRBV3-2) combines with J gene TRBJ2-7; D uncertain. V gave up 4 bases and J gave up 7 bases, with 14 bases separating them. This CDR3 contains 13 residues. The germline V gene encodes CDR1 LGHDT and CDR2 YNNKEL (reference sequence). The DNA of the CDR3 is TGTGCCAGCAGCCCCTCCCCCATGAGGGAGCAGTACTTC. This sequence encodes CASSPSPMREQYF.

This clone was observed once. The rearrangement links TRBV28 to TRBJ1-3; 9 nucleotides match TRBD1. The length of the CDR3 is 16 residues. CDR1 is MDHEN and CDR2 is SYDVKM in the germline V gene. Trimming removed 5 bases from V and 7 bases from J; junction bases left unmatched: 12. CDR3 bases: TGTGCCAGCAGTCAACTACCGGGACAGGGCCCGAACACCATATATTTT. Translated, it gives CASSQLPGQGPNTIYF.

This clone appeared a few times. The rearrangement uses TRBV27 and TRBJ2-1, with 7 positions matching TRBD1. This CDR3 contains 13 residues. In germline, CDR1 is MNHEY, CDR2 SMNVEV (reference sequence). Unmatched junction bases numbered 4, after V lost 5 bases and J lost 6 bases. CDR3: CASSDHRGNEQFF. The CDR3 DNA sequence: TGTGCCAGCAGTGACCACAGGGGCAATGAGCAGTTCTTC.

This chain connects TRBV15 to TRBJ2-5, with 9 nucleotides matching TRBD1. V lost 2 bases and J lost 4; bases outside the gene matches: 5. The length of the CDR3 is 15 residues. CDR1 and CDR2 from the germline V gene are LNHNV and YYDKDF (reference sequence). For the CDR3, the DNA is TGTGCCACCAGCAGATCTGACAGGGGGGTAGAGACCCAGTACTTC. Residues: CATSRSDRGVETQYF.

The chain has TRBV5-1 and TRBJ2-1, with a tentative D call TRBD2 (6 bases). The germline V gene has CDR1 SGHRS and CDR2 YFSETQ. With 4 bases removed from V and 8 bases from J, the gap between germline ends came to 16 bases. This CDR3 is 14 amino acids long. The CDR3 DNA reads as TGCGCCAGCAGCCGGGAGCCGCCCGTGGATGAGCAGTTCTTC. Translating gives CASSREPPVDEQFF.

The chain uses TRBV4-2 and TRBJ1-5; D might be TRBD1 (6 bases). V lost 0 bases and J lost 4, with 7 bases in between. Germline V gene data show CDR1 as LGHNA and CDR2 as YNFKEQ. The length of the CDR3 is 14 residues. The CDR3 DNA follows: TGTGCCAGCAGCCAAGAGCAGGGGAATCAGCCCCAGCATTTT. Translation gives CASSQEQGNQPQHF.